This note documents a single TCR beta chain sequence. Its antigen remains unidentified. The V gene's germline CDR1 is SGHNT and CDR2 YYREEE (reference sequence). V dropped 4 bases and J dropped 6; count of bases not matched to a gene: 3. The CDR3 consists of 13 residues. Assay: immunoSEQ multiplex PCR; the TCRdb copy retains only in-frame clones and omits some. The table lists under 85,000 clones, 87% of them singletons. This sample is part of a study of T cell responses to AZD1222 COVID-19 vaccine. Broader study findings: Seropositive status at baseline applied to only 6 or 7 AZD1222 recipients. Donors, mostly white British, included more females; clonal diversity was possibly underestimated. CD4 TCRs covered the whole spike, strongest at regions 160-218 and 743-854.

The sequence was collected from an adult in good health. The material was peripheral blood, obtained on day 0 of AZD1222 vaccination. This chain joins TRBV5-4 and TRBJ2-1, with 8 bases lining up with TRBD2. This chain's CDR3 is CASSPGGGNEQFF. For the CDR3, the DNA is TGTGCCAGCAGCCCGGGAGGGGGCAATGAGCAGTTCTTC.